One sample yielded the 28 T cell receptor beta chains listed below, sequenced in a study of T cells in Graves' hyperthyroidism and ophthalmopathy. RNA transcripts were the template for amplifying TCR beta CDR3 regions. An initial round of RT-PCR targeting the TCR CDR3 relied on the HTBI primer set. TCRdb used MiXCR to reprocess the multiplex PCR reads, holding one entry per CDR3 protein. The sample has 480,000 or so distinct CDR3 sequences, about 46% seen once. Sample: peripheral blood or thyroid tissue (not recorded which). These receptors were obtained from an adult woman with Graves' disease, either hyperthyroidism or ophthalmopathy (not recorded which).

The J gene is TRBJ2-2, the V gene TRBV7-3, with TRBD1 as a possible D gene (5 bases). The CDR3 spans 17 residues. Trimming shortened V by 1 base and J by 0 bases, and 12 bases separated the two germline ends. The germline CDR1 and CDR2 sequences are SGHTA and FQGTGA. CDR3 sequence: CASSLKTDTSNTGELFF. CDR3 sequence (DNA): TGTGCCAGCAGCTTAAAGACGGACACATCGAACACCGGGGAGCTGTTTTTT.

This clonotype has more than one count but fewer than ten. J is TRBJ1-2 and V is TRBV30; D perhaps matches TRBD1 (5 bases). V lost 7 bases to trimming and J lost 4 bases, with 10 bases between them. The CDR3 runs to 11 residues. CDR1 is GTSNPN and CDR2 is SVGIG in the germline V gene (reference sequence). In DNA form, the CDR3 reads TGTGCCTCGGGACCGTCCTATGGCTACACCTTC. Amino acids: CASGPSYGYTF.

The gene calls are TRBV20-1 and TRBJ2-7; 8 bases map to TRBD2. The CDR3 is made up of 14 amino acids. The ends lost 3 bases at V and 7 bases at J; junction bases unmatched: 11. Germline CDR1 DFQATT, CDR2 SNEGSKA (reference sequence). The CDR3 region is CSASPGLGSWEQYF. The CDR3 DNA sequence: TGCAGTGCTAGCCCGGGACTAGGTTCCTGGGAGCAGTACTTC.

The genes are TRBV20-1 and TRBJ2-7; tentatively, D is TRBD1 (6 bases). The CDR3 is 14 amino acids. Germline V gene data show CDR1 as DFQATT and CDR2 as SNEGSKA (reference sequence). V lost 5 bases and J lost 3, with 17 bases in between. CDR3 sequence (DNA): TGCAGTGCTCGACGCCCGACAGGAGTCTACGAGCAGTACTTC. Its protein is CSARRPTGVYEQYF.

About this clonotype itself: An end of the junction differs from the germline gene, which may be a read error. V is TRBV9 and J is TRBJ2-7; D tentatively fits TRBD1 or TRBD2 (5 bases each). The CDR3 is made up of 14 amino acids. CDR1 is SGDLS and CDR2 is YYNGEE in the germline V gene. CDR3 residues: CASSVQEDTGELYF. In nucleotides, the CDR3 is TGTGCCAGCAGCGTCCAGGAGGACACCGGGGAGCTGTACTTC.

The gene calls are TRBV29-1 and TRBJ1-4, with D uncertain. Trimming took 1 base from V and 7 from J, leaving 7 bases between them. The CDR3 is 12 residues long. Germline V gene lookup returns CDR1 SQVTM and CDR2 ANQGSEA. CDR3 in DNA: TGCAGCGTTGAAGGGGGAACTGAAAAACTGTTTTTT. Protein product: CSVEGGTEKLFF.

This sequence joins TRBV4-2 and TRBJ2-7; TRBD2 is a possible D gene (7 bases). Germline V gene data show CDR1 as LGHNA and CDR2 as YNFKEQ. Trimming took 4 bases from V and 3 from J, leaving 13 bases between them. The CDR3 covers 14 residues. The CDR3 sequence is CASSPREGVYEQYF. The CDR3 DNA sequence: TGTGCCAGCAGCCCCAGGGAGGGGGTCTACGAGCAGTACTTC.

Ten or more counts support this clonotype. The chain couples TRBV10-3 to TRBJ2-2, with unresolved D. The CDR3 extends over 15 amino acids. With 3 bases removed from V and 1 base from J, the gap between germline ends came to 9 bases. Germline V gives CDR1 ENHRY, CDR2 SYGVKD. The CDR3 protein is CAISDVLENTGELFF. In DNA form, the CDR3 reads TGTGCCATCAGTGATGTTCTGGAGAACACCGGGGAGCTGTTTTTT.

This clonotype came up a few times. This chain joins TRBV25-1 and TRBJ1-6, with 8 bases aligning to TRBD1. Germline CDR1 MGHDK, CDR2 SYGVNS. The CDR3 spans 15 residues. With 3 bases clipped from V and 10 bases from J, the junction kept 8 bases outside the gene matches. CDR3 region: CASSDTGGPYSPLHF. DNA for the CDR3: TGTGCCAGCAGTGATACAGGGGGGCCTTACTCACCCCTCCACTTT.

This clonotype was seen a handful of times. One end of the junction does not line up with germline, which may come from a read error. This chain joins TRBV7-8 and TRBJ1-3; D gene unclear. This CDR3 is built from 13 residues. Germline lookup yields CDR1 SGHVS and CDR2 FQNEAQ. CDR3 region: CASSLVLNGPVFF. The CDR3 DNA sequence: TGTGCCAGCAGCTTAGTATTGAATGGGCCAGTCTTTTTT.

This chain joins TRBV29-1 and TRBJ2-7, with D unresolved. V lost 7 bases and J 2 bases, leaving 12 bases between the germline ends. Per germline, CDR1 SQVTM and CDR2 ANQGSEA. There are 12 residues in the CDR3. CDR3 protein: CSAVIDTYEQYF. DNA of the CDR3: TGCAGCGCAGTGATAGACACCTACGAGCAGTACTTC.

This clonotype turned up a few times. The chain has TRBV7-2 and TRBJ1-2; D is uncertain. Germline V gene sequence: CDR1 SGHTA, CDR2 FQGNSA. The CDR3 sequence is 13 residues long. Trimming removed 3 bases at V and 4 bases at J, with 9 bases between. The CDR3: CASSFLGSYGYTF. As DNA, the CDR3 is TGTGCCAGCAGCTTTTTGGGGAGCTATGGCTACACCTTC. Combining the CDR3 with reference TRBV7-2 and TRBJ1-2 gives the whole variable domain GAGVSQSPSNKVTEKGKDVELRCDPISGHTALYWYRQSLGQGLEFLIYFQGNSAPDKSGLPSDRFSAERTGGSVSTLTIQRTQQEDSAVYLCASSFLGSYGYTFGSGTRLTVV.

This clonotype was seen a handful of times. The gene calls are TRBV14 and TRBJ2-5; 7 bases are a match to TRBD2. This CDR3 is built from 14 residues. CDR1 and CDR2 (germline): SGHDN, FVKESK. Trimming cost V 0 bases and J 4 bases; bases outside gene matches: 2. DNA of the CDR3: TGTGCCAGCAGCCAAGAGGCGGGAGCAGAGACCCAGTACTTC. This sequence encodes CASSQEAGAETQYF.

The rearrangement joins TRBV20-1 to TRBJ2-5; D is tentatively TRBD1 or TRBD2 (5 bases each). Deletions cut 5 bases from V and 1 base from J, with 14 bases between. Germline CDR1 and CDR2: DFQATT and SNEGSKA (reference sequence). The CDR3 length is 14 residues. CDR3 in amino acids: CSARPYGAQETQYF. The CDR3 bases are TGCAGTGCTCGACCATACGGGGCCCAAGAGACCCAGTACTTC.

In its sample, this clonotype was seen many times. The gene calls are TRBV5-1 and TRBJ2-5; D is undetermined. Germline V gene lookup returns CDR1 SGHRS and CDR2 YFSETQ. This CDR3 comprises 17 residues. Trimming took 1 base from V and 5 from J, leaving 21 bases between them. This CDR3 reads CASSLWPASRVPETQYF. CDR3 sequence (DNA): TGCGCCAGCAGCTTGTGGCCTGCCTCACGAGTACCGGAGACCCAGTACTTC. The full variable domain, its missing parts supplied by reference TRBV5-1 and TRBJ2-5, is KAGVTQTPRYLIKTRGQQVTLSCSPISGHRSVSWYQQTPGQGLQFLFEYFSETQRNKGNFPGRFSGRQFSNSRSEMNVSTLELGDSALYLCASSLWPASRVPETQYFGPGTRLLVL.

The rearrangement links TRBV5-1 to TRBJ1-6; 7 nucleotides line up with TRBD1. Germline V gene sequence: CDR1 SGHRS, CDR2 YFSETQ. Trimming removed 6 bases from V and 8 bases from J; junction bases left unmatched: 8. This CDR3 has 14 residues. The CDR3 reads CASTEGQGDSPLHF. The CDR3 region has the DNA TGCGCCAGCACCGAGGGGCAGGGGGATTCACCCCTCCACTTT.

The CDR3 loop is CASSDGTGITGELFF. The DNA for the CDR3 is TGTGCCAGCAGTGACGGGACAGGGATCACCGGGGAGCTGTTTTTT. This chain joins TRBV2 and TRBJ2-2; 9 nucleotides match TRBD1. Germline V CDR1 and CDR2: SNHLY, FYNNEI. The CDR3 has 15 amino acids. J was trimmed by 4 bases and V by 3 bases; bases with no gene match: 3.

The sample holds many counts of this clonotype. The rearrangement joins TRBV29-1 to TRBJ2-7, with 7 bases matching TRBD2. The junction had 13 bases not matched to a gene; V was cut back by 5 bases and J by 6 bases. The CDR3 consists of 14 residues. In germline, CDR1 is SQVTM, CDR2 ANQGSEA. The CDR3 DNA is TGCAGCGTTAGGGCCAACGCGGCGGGAGTCGAGCAGTACTTC. Amino acids: CSVRANAAGVEQYF.

On this clonotype: The conserved phenylalanine or tryptophan normally closing the CDR3 is absent here, so this likely arose from a read error. The genes are TRBV7-9 and TRBJ2-7; D remains unclear. Germline V lookup: CDR1 SEHNR, CDR2 FQNEAQ (reference sequence). This CDR3 contains 14 residues. V was trimmed by 4 bases and J by 0 bases, leaving 10 bases between them. CDR3 in DNA: TGTGCCAGCAGCTACTCGCTGATCTCCTACGAGCAGTACCTC. It translates to CASSYSLISYEQYL.

The chain combines TRBV10-3 with TRBJ2-5; tentative D call: TRBD2 (5 bases). Looked up from germline, CDR1 is ENHRY and CDR2 is SYGVKD. The CDR3 extends over 17 amino acids. V was shortened by 10 bases and J by 1 base, with 25 bases between the two germline ends. The DNA for the CDR3 is TGTGCCACATATACGATCGGGGTTGACGTTGGCCAAGAGACCCAGTACTTC. This codes for CATYTIGVDVGQETQYF.

This clonotype was observed at least ten times. The V and J genes are TRBV7-2 and TRBJ1-1; D is unclear. The V gene lost 4 bases and the J gene lost 4 bases, with 10 bases spanning the gap. Germline CDR1 SGHTA, CDR2 FQGNSA. This CDR3 comprises 13 residues. CDR3: CASSSQEATEAFF. CDR3 DNA: TGTGCCAGCAGCTCCCAGGAGGCCACTGAAGCTTTCTTT.

This clonotype showed up many times. The CDR3, as DNA: TGTGCCAGTAGCTTGGGACAGGGAACGAACACCGGGGAGCTGTTTTTT. Amino acid sequence: CASSLGQGTNTGELFF. The rearrangement uses TRBV19 and TRBJ2-2; the match to TRBD1 covers 9 bases. This CDR3 is 16 amino acids long. Germline values: CDR1 LNHDA, CDR2 SQIVND (reference sequence). Trimming took 6 bases from V and 0 from J; bases not matched to a gene: 5.

This clonotype was recorded at least ten times. The V and J genes are TRBV15 and TRBJ2-2; TRBD2 might be the D (5 bases). The CDR3 has 19 amino acids. The V end lost 1 base, the J end lost 0 bases, and 18 bases lay between the germline ends. Germline lookup yields CDR1 LNHNV and CDR2 YYDKDF (reference sequence). The CDR3: CATSRALAGIPANTGELFF. CDR3 nucleotides: TGTGCCACCAGCAGAGCGCTAGCAGGTATCCCCGCGAACACCGGGGAGCTGTTTTTT.

In this sample, this clonotype turned up a few times. Since a much larger clone is just one base distant, this may be a read error. The rearrangement uses TRBV10-3 and TRBJ2-7; 7 nucleotides line up with TRBD1. CDR3 length: 14 residues. Germline V gene data show CDR1 as ENHRY and CDR2 as SYGVKD. CDR3 loop: CTISEGQRSYEQYF. The CDR3 nucleotides are TGTACCATCAGTGAGGGACAGAGGTCCTACGAGCAGTACTTC.

This chain connects TRBV19 to TRBJ1-1; unclear D gene. This CDR3 has 13 residues. Germline V CDR1 and CDR2: LNHDA, SQIVND (reference sequence). The V end was cut by 6 bases, the J end by 6 bases, with 14 bases between. CDR3 DNA sequence: TGTGCCAGTAGGGACGGGTCGCGCCCTGAAGCTTTCTTT. Residues: CASRDGSRPEAFF.

In this sample, this clonotype turned up many times. The chain carries TRBV2 and TRBJ1-2; D possibly corresponds to TRBD1 (6 bases). Trimming removed 0 bases from V and 4 bases from J, with 12 bases in between. Germline V CDR1 and CDR2: SNHLY, FYNNEI. CDR3 size: 15 residues. CDR3 DNA sequence: TGTGCCAGCAGTGAAGCGGGGGGCGCGAGCTATGGCTACACCTTC. It specifies CASSEAGGASYGYTF.

This clonotype showed up many times. CDR3 protein: CASSPGTGDTYEQYF. CDR3 sequence (DNA): TGTGCCAGCAGTCCGGGGACAGGGGACACCTACGAGCAGTACTTC. The gene calls are TRBV9 and TRBJ2-7; 10 positions match TRBD1. The germline CDR1 and CDR2 sequences are SGDLS and YYNGEE. V shed 5 bases and J 2 bases; nucleotides not matched to a gene: 7. The CDR3 totals 15 residues.

As for this clonotype: One end of the junction does not line up with germline, which may come from a read error. J is TRBJ1-1 and V is TRBV24-1; D gene ambiguous. Per the germline V gene, CDR1 is KGHDR and CDR2 is SFDVKD. CDR3 length: 13 residues. Here the CDR3 DNA reads TGTGCCACCAGTGATCCCGGGAACACTGAAGCTCCCTTT. It yields the protein CATSDPGNTEAPF.